This paragraph covers one T cell receptor (beta chain) sequence. The data are from a study of blood T cell repertoires in COVID-19. Study details: In each case, the material was cDNA or gDNA derived from T cells, B-cell-depleted T cells, or PBMCs.

Profiling relied on immunoSEQ multiplex PCR, and the TCRdb table lists in-frame clones only, not all of them. The sample holds fewer than 350,000 clones, approximately 90% seen once. Recruitment covered roughly 24 US areas and drew participants whose ages spanned about 18 to 95 years. In assigning cohorts, the study relied on participant-reported clinical history. V dropped 9 bases and J dropped 3; count of bases not matched to a gene: 8. CDR3 size: 15 residues. Germline CDR1 KGHDR, CDR2 SFDVKD. This clonotype was sampled from a woman aged 40-49 years with acute COVID-19. Material: PBMCs or T cells enriched from blood (not recorded which). The V and J genes are TRBV24-1 and TRBJ1-5; 9 nucleotides align to TRBD1. CDR3 region: CATAEGQGTNQPQHF. The CDR3 region has the DNA TGTGCCACCGCCGAGGGACAGGGTACCAATCAGCCCCAGCATTTT.